Presented here are 22 T cell receptor beta chains from one specimen sequenced in a study of CD8+ T cells in alopecia areata. Sequencing used cDNA as its template, made by extracting RNA and reverse transcribing it. Only in-frame clones appear in the TCRdb table, and some are missing; sequencing was by immunoSEQ multiplex PCR. This sample has some 180,000 clones, with almost 65% found just once. The sequencing here drew on CD4+ T cells sorted from blood, taken at week 0. These TCRs come from a human donor with alopecia areata.

V is TRBV29-1 and J is TRBJ2-1; TRBD2 agrees at 14 bases. The CDR3 runs to 16 residues. V lost 0 bases to trimming and J lost 9 bases; unmatched junction nucleotides: 7. Germline CDR1 SQVTM, CDR2 ANQGSEA. CDR3 amino acids: CSVEDRGLAGGSEQFF. In nucleotides, the CDR3 is TGCAGCGTTGAAGATCGCGGACTAGCGGGGGGATCTGAGCAGTTCTTC.

V and J are TRBV7-8 and TRBJ1-2; TRBD1 is a possible D gene (6 bases). CDR3 length equals 14 residues. Trimming removed 5 bases from V and 4 bases from J, with 14 bases in between. Germline assignment: CDR1 SGHVS and CDR2 FQNEAQ. Here the CDR3 reads CASSRVGTTYGYTF. CDR3 DNA: TGTGCCAGCAGCCGTGTTGGGACAACCTATGGCTACACCTTC.

The chain combines TRBV9 with TRBJ2-1; 12 bases map to TRBD1. V shed 4 bases, J shed 7 bases, and the junction held 6 bases outside the gene matches. CDR3 length: 15 amino acids. Germline CDR1 and CDR2: SGDLS and YYNGEE. Here the CDR3 DNA reads TGTGCCAGCAGCCCCCGGGACAGGGGGCGAAATGAGCAGTTCTTC. It specifies CASSPRDRGRNEQFF.

This chain uses TRBV2 with TRBJ2-5; D is unclear. Germline CDR1 SNHLY, CDR2 FYNNEI. The CDR3 has 14 residues. Trimming took 1 base from V and 5 from J, leaving 11 bases between them. The CDR3 DNA reads TGTGCCAGCAGTGAAGGTTACGTCCGGGAGACCCAGTACTTC. It translates to CASSEGYVRETQYF.

This clone occurred once. This sequence joins TRBV12-5 and TRBJ2-5; TRBD1 agrees at 8 bases. CDR1 is LGHNT and CDR2 is FRNRAP in the germline V gene. The V and J ends lost 3 bases and 4 bases, in that order; junction bases with no gene match: 4. CDR3 length: 14 residues. In DNA, the CDR3 is TGTGCTAGTGGTTTCACAGGGGGAGGAGAGACCCAGTACTTC. Translation: CASGFTGGGETQYF.

This clone was seen a single time. V gene TRBV10-3 combines with J gene TRBJ2-3; TRBD2 agrees at 8 bases. The length of the CDR3 is 17 residues. Trimming took 4 bases from V and 0 from J; bases not matched to a gene: 9. Germline lookup yields CDR1 ENHRY and CDR2 SYGVKD. This chain's CDR3 is CAISAHQRGGSTDTQYF. In nucleotides, the CDR3 is TGTGCCATCAGTGCCCACCAACGCGGGGGGAGCACAGATACGCAGTATTTT.

The V gene is TRBV5-6, the J gene TRBJ2-3, with no clear D. This CDR3 comprises 14 residues. V was cut by 0 bases and J by 4 bases, with 9 bases left in between. CDR1 and CDR2 from the germline V gene are SGHDT and YYEEEE. The CDR3 loop is CASSLVVGSDTQYF. CDR3 bases: TGTGCCAGCAGCTTGGTGGTTGGATCAGATACGCAGTATTTT.

The chain combines TRBV6-5 with TRBJ1-1; the D is unclear. Germline V gene data show CDR1 as MNHEY and CDR2 as SVGAGI. Between the trimmed V and J ends, which lost 4 bases and 5 bases, there was a span of 8 bases. This CDR3 spans 12 amino acids. CDR3 loop: CASSLLGTEAFF. The CDR3 DNA sequence: TGTGCCAGCAGTTTACTCGGTACTGAAGCTTTCTTT.

The chain joins TRBV7-3 to TRBJ2-2, with D unclear. Germline assignment: CDR1 SGHTA and CDR2 FQGTGA. The V gene lost 5 bases and the J gene lost 4 bases, with 17 bases spanning the gap. CDR3 length equals 16 residues. CDR3 DNA: TGTGCCAGCAGCACTTCCGGGCCTGGCGGCACCGGGGAGCTGTTTTTT. Amino acids: CASSTSGPGGTGELFF.

This clone was counted between two and nine times. The rearrangement joins TRBV7-2 to TRBJ2-1; a possible D gene is TRBD2 (5 bases). The CDR3 is 14 amino acids. Trimming removed 5 bases from V and 9 bases from J, with 17 bases in between. Germline V gene lookup returns CDR1 SGHTA and CDR2 FQGNSA. Here the CDR3 DNA reads TGTGCCAGCAGCCCAATACGACGTGAGGGTGAGCAGTTCTTC. It encodes CASSPIRREGEQFF.

This clone was observed a handful of times. This chain uses TRBV29-1 with TRBJ2-1; TRBD2 aligns across 10 bases. Germline loops: CDR1 SQVTM, CDR2 ANQGSEA. Germline trimming cut 5 bases from V and 5 bases from J; bases unmatched to any gene: 9. CDR3 length equals 15 residues. The CDR3 DNA sequence: TGCAGCGTTCACAATAGCGGGGGGCTGAACAATGAGCAGTTCTTC. Its translation: CSVHNSGGLNNEQFF.

Concerning this clone: In the same sample, other DNA sequences code for this CDR3. V usage is TRBV30 and J usage is TRBJ2-2; D is uncertain. The CDR3 loop spans 11 amino acids. With 4 bases removed from V and 5 bases from J, the gap between germline ends came to 5 bases. The germline V gene encodes CDR1 GTSNPN and CDR2 SVGIG (reference sequence). The CDR3 reads CAWKGTGELFF. In DNA, the CDR3 is TGTGCCTGGAAGGGTACCGGGGAGCTGTTTTTT. Together with reference TRBV30 and TRBJ2-2, the CDR3 gives the full variable domain: SQTIHQWPATLVQPVGSPLSLECTVEGTSNPNLYWYRQAAGRGLQLLFYSVGIGQISSEVPQNLSASRPQDRQFILSSKKLLLSDSGFYLCAWKGTGELFFGEGSRLTVL.

This sequence joins TRBV7-2 and TRBJ1-4, with 9 bases that match TRBD1. Germline CDR1 and CDR2: SGHTA and FQGNSA. With 2 bases clipped from V and 5 bases from J, the junction kept 3 bases outside the gene matches. This CDR3 contains 15 residues. The CDR3 DNA reads as TGTGCCAGCAGCTTATCGACAGGGGGAAATGAAAAACTGTTTTTT. Translating it yields CASSLSTGGNEKLFF.

The rearrangement uses TRBV12-5 and TRBJ2-4; 7 bases align to TRBD1. J was trimmed by 10 bases and V by 5 bases; bases with no gene match: 11. The CDR3 runs 14 residues. CDR1 is LGHNT and CDR2 is FRNRAP in the germline V gene. DNA of the CDR3: TGTGCTAGTGGTCCCTGGGACAGCCGAGGGATTCAGTACTTC. This translates into CASGPWDSRGIQYF.

The table lists this clone with many counts. Its ends do not fully match the called genes, so a read error is possible. The rearrangement joins TRBV18 to TRBJ1-1; 9 bases line up with TRBD1. This CDR3 contains 16 residues. Looked up from germline, CDR1 is KGHSH and CDR2 is LQKENI. The CDR3 is CASSPLPGTGNAEAFF. Written as DNA, the CDR3 is TGTGCCAGCTCACCACTACCCGGGACAGGGAACGCTGAAGCTTTCTTT. Full variable domain (remainder filled in from reference TRBV18 and TRBJ1-1): NAGVMQNPRHLVRRRGQEARLRCSPMKGHSHVYWYRQLPEEGLKFMVYLQKENIIDESGMPKERFSAEFPKEGPSILRIQQVVRGDSAAYFCASSPLPGTGNAEAFFGQGTRLTVV.

The CDR3 loop reads CASSTDSLFTGELFF. CDR3 nucleotides: TGTGCCAGCAGCACAGACAGTCTCTTCACCGGGGAGCTGTTTTTT. This chain uses TRBV7-2 with TRBJ2-2, with D perhaps TRBD1 (5 bases). The V gene's germline CDR1 is SGHTA and CDR2 FQGNSA. CDR3 size: 15 residues. V shed 5 bases and J shed 4 bases, with 14 bases lying between them.

The CDR3 loop is CASSERGQGADCYTF. The CDR3 bases are TGTGCCAGCAGTGAACGCGGACAGGGTGCGGATTGCTACACCTTC. V and J are TRBV2 and TRBJ1-2; 8 bases map to TRBD1. With 2 bases clipped from V and 9 bases from J, the junction kept 11 bases outside the gene matches. The CDR3 runs 15 residues. Germline V gene data show CDR1 as SNHLY and CDR2 as FYNNEI.

The rearrangement joins TRBV30 to TRBJ1-5; perhaps TRBD1 as D (5 bases). The CDR3 contains 13 residues. V dropped 2 bases and J dropped 4 bases, with 9 bases sitting between them. CDR1 is GTSNPN and CDR2 is SVGIG in the germline V gene (reference sequence). The CDR3 sequence: CAWSKQGNQPQHF. CDR3 nucleotide sequence: TGTGCCTGGAGTAAGCAGGGTAATCAGCCCCAGCATTTT.

This clone was observed a few times. This sample also contains other DNA sequences that code for the same CDR3. This chain links TRBV30 with TRBJ2-3; D call uncertain. CDR3 size: 11 residues. The germline CDR1 and CDR2 sequences are GTSNPN and SVGIG (reference sequence). The V gene lost 0 bases and the J gene lost 6 bases, with 4 bases spanning the gap. Written as DNA, the CDR3 is TGTGCCTGGAGTGTAGGTGATACGCAGTATTTT. It is translated as CAWSVGDTQYF. Combining the CDR3 with reference TRBV30 and TRBJ2-3 gives the whole variable domain SQTIHQWPATLVQPVGSPLSLECTVEGTSNPNLYWYRQAAGRGLQLLFYSVGIGQISSEVPQNLSASRPQDRQFILSSKKLLLSDSGFYLCAWSVGDTQYFGPGTRLTVL.

The chain has TRBV29-1 and TRBJ2-3; the D gene could be TRBD1 or TRBD2 (5 bases each). The CDR3 extends over 15 amino acids. Trimming shortened V by 4 bases and J by 2 bases, and 16 bases separated the two germline ends. Germline V gene lookup returns CDR1 SQVTM and CDR2 ANQGSEA. As DNA, the CDR3 is TGCAGCGTTGCTCCCGGGACGGCAATCACAGATACGCAGTATTTT. Protein: CSVAPGTAITDTQYF.

This clone was seen only once. The rearrangement joins TRBV7-2 to TRBJ1-6; 10 bases are a match to TRBD1. The V gene's germline CDR1 is SGHTA and CDR2 FQGNSA. The CDR3 runs to 14 residues. The ends lost 5 bases at V and 9 bases at J; junction bases unmatched: 4. The CDR3 sequence is CASSLGQGGSPLHF. The CDR3 DNA reads TGTGCCAGCAGCCTCGGACAGGGGGGTTCACCCCTCCACTTT.

The V gene is TRBV27, the J gene TRBJ2-1, with TRBD2 as a possible D gene (5 bases). The V gene lost 6 bases and the J gene lost 7 bases, with 16 bases spanning the gap. Germline assignment: CDR1 MNHEY and CDR2 SMNVEV (reference sequence). The CDR3 sequence is 14 residues long. The CDR3 spells CASSPGLRGNEQFF. The CDR3 nucleotides are TGTGCCAGCAGCCCGGGATTACGCGGAAATGAGCAGTTCTTC.